This entry lists 20 T cell receptor beta chains sequenced from one sample in a study of T cells in Graves' hyperthyroidism and ophthalmopathy. TCR beta CDR3 regions were amplified from RNA. The TCR CDR3 was amplified in a first-round RT-PCR using the HTBI primer set. Via MiXCR, TCRdb re-called the multiplex PCR reads, giving one row per CDR3 protein. The table has 300,000 to 400,000 distinct CDR3 sequences, around 13% seen once. The sequenced sample was blood. The receptors originated from a woman under 40 with Graves' ophthalmopathy.

This clonotype turned up a few times. The V and J genes are TRBV30 and TRBJ1-2; 8 bases fit TRBD1. CDR3 size: 16 residues. CDR1 and CDR2 from the germline V gene are GTSNPN and SVGIG (reference sequence). The trim removed 4 bases at V and 2 bases at J, leaving 12 bases unmatched. The CDR3 loop is CAWTTWTGSLNYGYTF. The CDR3 bases are TGTGCCTGGACCACTTGGACAGGGAGTCTCAACTATGGCTACACCTTC.

This clonotype was detected many times. This chain connects TRBV6-5 to TRBJ2-7; D is unclear. The CDR3 extends over 13 amino acids. Trimming took 3 bases from V and 1 from J, leaving 7 bases between them. The germline gives CDR1 MNHEY, CDR2 SVGAGI. CDR3 residues: CASSYKGSYEQYF. Written as DNA, the CDR3 is TGTGCCAGCAGTTATAAGGGTTCCTACGAGCAGTACTTC.

With respect to this clonotype: A read error is possible here, since a much larger clone lies one base away. The rearrangement links TRBV20-1 to TRBJ2-2, with 13 nucleotides matching TRBD2. The V gene's germline CDR1 is DFQATT and CDR2 SNEGSKA (reference sequence). This CDR3 is built from 18 residues. CDR3: CRAPGTSGGGPYTGELFF. The CDR3 region has the DNA TGCAGAGCTCCCGGAACTAGCGGGGGGGGTCCTTACACCGGGGAGCTGTTTTTT.

This clonotype was seen repeatedly, ten times or more. The chain employs TRBV27 and TRBJ1-4; D unclear. The V end was cut by 5 bases, the J end by 0 bases, with 7 bases between. This CDR3 contains 14 residues. CDR1 is MNHEY and CDR2 is SMNVEV in the germline V gene (reference sequence). CDR3 sequence: CASSHSATNEKLFF. CDR3 bases: TGTGCCAGCAGTCACAGTGCAACTAATGAAAAACTGTTTTTT.

V is TRBV28 and J is TRBJ1-1; D is perhaps TRBD1 (6 bases). The CDR3 sequence is 17 residues long. CDR1 is MDHEN and CDR2 is SYDVKM in the germline V gene. V gave up 6 bases and J gave up 0 bases, with 20 bases separating them. The CDR3 bases are TGTGCCAGCAGCCCCTGGGGGGCCAGTTCTATGAACACTGAAGCTTTCTTT. The encoded protein is CASSPWGASSMNTEAFF. The variable domain in full, with the rest retrieved from reference TRBV28 and TRBJ1-1, is DVKVTQSSRYLVKRTGEKVFLECVQDMDHENMFWYRQDPGLGLRLIYFSYDVKMKEKGDIPEGYSVSREKKERFSLILESASTNQTSMYLCASSPWGASSMNTEAFFGQGTRLTVV.

This clonotype appeared many times. The rearrangement uses TRBV5-6 and TRBJ2-7; 9 positions agree with TRBD1. After removal of 4 bases from V and 6 bases from J, the junction contained 5 bases not matched to a gene. The CDR3 runs 13 residues. In germline, CDR1 is SGHDT, CDR2 YYEEEE. CDR3 sequence reads: CASSTGTGSEQYF. In nucleotides, the CDR3 is TGTGCCAGCAGCACCGGGACAGGGTCCGAGCAGTACTTC.

In this sample, this clonotype turned up many times. The chain links TRBV6-1 to TRBJ2-2; D is unresolved. The germline gives CDR1 MNHNS, CDR2 SASEGT. This CDR3 is built from 14 residues. Trimming took 3 bases from V and 5 from J, leaving 10 bases between them. The CDR3 spells CASSDLMGTGELFF. The CDR3 nucleotides are TGTGCCAGCAGTGACCTCATGGGGACCGGGGAGCTGTTTTTT.

This clonotype was observed many times. The chain carries TRBV6-1 and TRBJ2-1, with 7 nucleotides matching TRBD1. The CDR3 covers 13 residues. With 5 bases clipped from V and 10 bases from J, the junction kept 8 bases outside the gene matches. CDR1 and CDR2 (germline): MNHNS, SASEGT. CDR3 protein: CASSPRGGLEQFF. CDR3 nucleotides: TGTGCCAGCAGTCCAAGAGGGGGCTTGGAGCAGTTCTTC.

This sequence joins TRBV9 and TRBJ1-3; 8 positions match TRBD1. The CDR3 loop spans 18 amino acids. CDR1 and CDR2 (germline): SGDLS, YYNGEE. V was pared by 4 bases and J by 2 bases, with 14 bases of the junction left unmatched. Here the CDR3 reads CASSFGQGGGFPGNTIYF. CDR3 nucleotide sequence: TGTGCCAGCAGCTTTGGACAGGGTGGAGGGTTTCCTGGAAACACCATATATTTT.

Many counts were recorded for this clonotype. The CDR3, as DNA: TGTGCCAGCAGCCTCGGACAGGGCACTAGCACAGATACGCAGTATTTT. Translation: CASSLGQGTSTDTQYF. The chain is built from TRBV7-9 and TRBJ2-3, with TRBD1 matching 8 bases. The V and J ends lost 5 bases and 0 bases, in that order; junction bases with no gene match: 7. The CDR3 is made up of 16 amino acids. Per the germline V gene, CDR1 is SEHNR and CDR2 is FQNEAQ (reference sequence).

This clonotype appeared many times. V gene TRBV20-1 combines with J gene TRBJ2-1; D gene ambiguous. The V end was cut by 7 bases, the J end by 0 bases, with 10 bases between. Germline V lookup: CDR1 DFQATT, CDR2 SNEGSKA (reference sequence). There are 13 residues in the CDR3. The DNA of the CDR3 is TGCAGTGTCCTATCAGGCTCCTACAATGAGCAGTTCTTC. Residues: CSVLSGSYNEQFF.

This clonotype was seen only a few times. This chain joins TRBV6-1 and TRBJ1-1; possibly TRBD1 for D (6 bases). The germline V gene has CDR1 MNHNS and CDR2 SASEGT. V lost 6 bases and J lost 5, with 16 bases in between. The CDR3 consists of 14 residues. The CDR3 region is CASSREGGLTEAFF. CDR3 in DNA: TGTGCCAGCAGCCGAGAGGGGGGGCTGACTGAAGCTTTCTTT.

With respect to this clonotype: One end of the junction does not line up with germline, which may come from a read error. The gene calls are TRBV28 and TRBJ2-5; no firm D call. CDR3 size: 14 residues. Germline V gives CDR1 MDHEN, CDR2 SYDVKM. CDR3 sequence reads: CASSSLDLQGTQYF. The CDR3 DNA follows: TGTGCCAGCAGTTCCCTGGACCTGCAAGGGACCCAGTACTTC. Filled out from reference TRBV28 and TRBJ2-5, the complete variable domain reads DVKVTQSSRYLVKRTGEKVFLECVQDMDHENMFWYRQDPGLGLRLIYFSYDVKMKEKGDIPEGYSVSREKKERFSLILESASTNQTSMYLCASSSLDLQGTQYFGPGTRLLVL.

This clonotype was recorded once. The chain uses TRBV25-1 and TRBJ1-5, with unresolved D. CDR1 and CDR2 (germline): MGHDK, SYGVNS. The V end was cut by 5 bases, the J end by 2 bases, with 10 bases between. This CDR3 has 14 residues. This CDR3 reads CASSSIKGNQPQHF. Written as DNA, the CDR3 is TGTGCCAGCAGTTCCATAAAAGGCAATCAGCCCCAGCATTTT.

This clonotype occurred many times. The rearrangement joins TRBV7-9 to TRBJ2-7, with TRBD1 matching over 10 bases. CDR1 and CDR2 (germline): SEHNR, FQNEAQ (reference sequence). This CDR3 has 14 amino acids. Trimming cost V 5 bases and J 2 bases; bases outside gene matches: 3. CDR3 sequence: CASSIGTGAYEQYF. DNA for the CDR3: TGTGCCAGCAGCATTGGGACAGGGGCCTACGAGCAGTACTTC. The full variable domain, in which reference TRBV7-9 and TRBJ2-7 provide the parts outside the CDR3, is DTGVSQNPRHKITKRGQNVTFRCDPISEHNRLYWYRQTLGQGPEFLTYFQNEAQLEKSRLLSDRFSAERPKGSFSTLEIQRTEQGDSAMYLCASSIGTGAYEQYFGPGTRLTVT.

There are many counts of this clonotype. V and J are TRBV29-1 and TRBJ1-2; 9 nucleotides match TRBD1. The CDR3 runs 13 residues. The germline V gene has CDR1 SQVTM and CDR2 ANQGSEA. Trimming cost V 4 bases and J 2 bases; bases outside gene matches: 2. CDR3 loop: CSVGTGGNYGYTF. CDR3 DNA sequence: TGCAGCGTTGGTACAGGGGGCAACTATGGCTACACCTTC.

As regards this clonotype: Given a much more abundant clone one base away, this may be a read error. V is TRBV9 and J is TRBJ2-3, with TRBD2 as a possible D gene (6 bases). The CDR3 spans 15 residues. CDR1 is SGDLS, CDR2 YYNGEE, per germline. The CDR3 coding sequence is TGTGCCGGCAGCGTCGGTAGCGGCTACACAGATACGCAGTATTTT. It is translated as CAGSVGSGYTDTQYF.

This clonotype came up once. A read error is possible here, since a much larger clone lies one base away. This sequence joins TRBV13 and TRBJ2-1, with 10 bases fitting TRBD2. CDR1 is PRHDT and CDR2 is FYEKMQ in the germline V gene (reference sequence). CDR3 length: 15 amino acids. In nucleotides, the CDR3 is TGTGCCAGCAGCCCCCAGCGGGGGGGAATTAATGAGCAGCTCTTC. This translates into CASSPQRGGINEQLF.

As to this clonotype: With a much larger clone just one base away, this may be a read error. V and J are TRBV6-2 or TRBV6-3 and TRBJ2-1; the D is unclear. Germline-derived CDR1 and CDR2 are MNHEY and SVGEGT. The CDR3 length is 14 residues. CDR3 sequence (DNA): TGTGCCACCAGTTACGATTTCCCTTACAATGAGCAGTTCTTC. This sequence encodes CATSYDFPYNEQFF.

This clonotype was detected many times. The chain links TRBV2 to TRBJ1-5; D not resolved. CDR3 size: 17 residues. Germline V gene data show CDR1 as SNHLY and CDR2 as FYNNEI. V was pared by 6 bases and J by 2 bases, with 20 bases between. The CDR3 DNA reads as TGTGCCAGCAGGGCAGCAATGCACCCCGTGGGCAATCAGCCCCAGCATTTT. Protein product: CASRAAMHPVGNQPQHF.